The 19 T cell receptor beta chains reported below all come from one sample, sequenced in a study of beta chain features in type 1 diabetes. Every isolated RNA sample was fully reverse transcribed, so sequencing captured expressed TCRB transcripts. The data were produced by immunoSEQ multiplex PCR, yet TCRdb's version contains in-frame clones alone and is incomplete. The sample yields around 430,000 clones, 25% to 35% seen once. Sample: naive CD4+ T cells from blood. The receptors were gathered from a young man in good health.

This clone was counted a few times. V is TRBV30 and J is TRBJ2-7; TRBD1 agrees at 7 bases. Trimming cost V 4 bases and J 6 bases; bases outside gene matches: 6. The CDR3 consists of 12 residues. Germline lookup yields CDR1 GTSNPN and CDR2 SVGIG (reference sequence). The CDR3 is CAWNPGGSEQYF. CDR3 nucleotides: TGTGCCTGGAATCCAGGGGGTTCCGAGCAGTACTTC. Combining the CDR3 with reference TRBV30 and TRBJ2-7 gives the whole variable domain SQTIHQWPATLVQPVGSPLSLECTVEGTSNPNLYWYRQAAGRGLQLLFYSVGIGQISSEVPQNLSASRPQDRQFILSSKKLLLSDSGFYLCAWNPGGSEQYFGPGTRLTVT.

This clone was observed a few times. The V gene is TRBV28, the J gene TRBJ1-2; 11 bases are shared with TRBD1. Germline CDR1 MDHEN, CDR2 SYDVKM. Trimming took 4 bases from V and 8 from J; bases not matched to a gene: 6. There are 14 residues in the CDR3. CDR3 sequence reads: CASSSPGQGEGYTF. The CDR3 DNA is TGTGCCAGCAGTTCCCCGGGACAGGGGGAAGGCTACACCTTC.

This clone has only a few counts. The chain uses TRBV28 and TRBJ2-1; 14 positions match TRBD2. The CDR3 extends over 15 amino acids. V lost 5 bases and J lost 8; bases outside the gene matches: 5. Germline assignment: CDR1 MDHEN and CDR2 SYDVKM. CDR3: CASSPPGLAGDEQFF. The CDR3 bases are TGTGCCAGCAGTCCCCCGGGACTAGCGGGAGATGAGCAGTTCTTC. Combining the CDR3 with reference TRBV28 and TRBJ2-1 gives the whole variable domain DVKVTQSSRYLVKRTGEKVFLECVQDMDHENMFWYRQDPGLGLRLIYFSYDVKMKEKGDIPEGYSVSREKKERFSLILESASTNQTSMYLCASSPPGLAGDEQFFGPGTRLTVL.

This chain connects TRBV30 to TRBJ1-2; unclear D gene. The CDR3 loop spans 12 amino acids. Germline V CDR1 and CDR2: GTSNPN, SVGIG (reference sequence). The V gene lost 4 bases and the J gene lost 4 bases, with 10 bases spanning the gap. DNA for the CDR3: TGTGCCTGGATAGGGAGGAGCTATGGCTACACCTTC. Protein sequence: CAWIGRSYGYTF.

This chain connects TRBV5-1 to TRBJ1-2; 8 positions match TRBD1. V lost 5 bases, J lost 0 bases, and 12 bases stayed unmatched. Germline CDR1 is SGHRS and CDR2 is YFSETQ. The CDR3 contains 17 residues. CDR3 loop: CASSPGTGLLANYGYTF. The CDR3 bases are TGCGCCAGCAGTCCCGGGACAGGACTATTAGCTAACTATGGCTACACCTTC.

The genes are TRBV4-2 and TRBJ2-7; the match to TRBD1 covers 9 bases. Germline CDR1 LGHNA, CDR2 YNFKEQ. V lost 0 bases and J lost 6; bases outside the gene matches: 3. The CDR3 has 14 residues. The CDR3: CASSQEGDRAEQYF. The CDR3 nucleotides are TGTGCCAGCAGCCAAGAAGGGGACAGGGCCGAGCAGTACTTC.

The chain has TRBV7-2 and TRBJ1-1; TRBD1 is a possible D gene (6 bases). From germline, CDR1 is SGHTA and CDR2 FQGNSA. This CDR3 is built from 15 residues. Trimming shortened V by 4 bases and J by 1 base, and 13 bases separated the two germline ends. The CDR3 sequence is CASSSWTASNTEAFF. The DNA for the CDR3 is TGTGCCAGCAGCTCTTGGACAGCCTCGAACACTGAAGCTTTCTTT.

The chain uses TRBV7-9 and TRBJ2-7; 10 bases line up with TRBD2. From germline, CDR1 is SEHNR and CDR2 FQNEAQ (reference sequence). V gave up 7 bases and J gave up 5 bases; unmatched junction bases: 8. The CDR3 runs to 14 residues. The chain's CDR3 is CASIKPSGRNEQYF. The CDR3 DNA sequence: TGTGCCAGCATAAAACCTAGCGGGAGAAACGAGCAGTACTTC.

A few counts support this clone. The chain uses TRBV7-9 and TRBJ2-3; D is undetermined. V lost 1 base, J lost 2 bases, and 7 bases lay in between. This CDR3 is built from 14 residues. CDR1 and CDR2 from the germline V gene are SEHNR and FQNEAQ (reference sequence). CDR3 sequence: CASSLVTYTDTQYF. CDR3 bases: TGTGCCAGCAGCTTAGTGACCTACACAGATACGCAGTATTTT. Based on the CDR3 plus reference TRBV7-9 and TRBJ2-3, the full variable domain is DTGVSQNPRHKITKRGQNVTFRCDPISEHNRLYWYRQTLGQGPEFLTYFQNEAQLEKSRLLSDRFSAERPKGSFSTLEIQRTEQGDSAMYLCASSLVTYTDTQYFGPGTRLTVL.

DNA of the CDR3: TGTGCCAGCAGCGTAGACGAGTGGCCTGGCGAGCAGTACTTC. Encoded protein: CASSVDEWPGEQYF. The rearrangement joins TRBV9 to TRBJ2-7, with D uncertain. The CDR3 totals 14 residues. Trimming pared 0 bases from V and 6 bases from J, leaving 13 bases between. Germline V lookup: CDR1 SGDLS, CDR2 YYNGEE. The variable domain in full, with the rest retrieved from reference TRBV9 and TRBJ2-7, is DSGVTQTPKHLITATGQRVTLRCSPRSGDLSVYWYQQSLDQGLQFLIQYYNGEERAKGNILERFSAQQFPDLHSELNLSSLELGDSALYFCASSVDEWPGEQYFGPGTRLTVT.

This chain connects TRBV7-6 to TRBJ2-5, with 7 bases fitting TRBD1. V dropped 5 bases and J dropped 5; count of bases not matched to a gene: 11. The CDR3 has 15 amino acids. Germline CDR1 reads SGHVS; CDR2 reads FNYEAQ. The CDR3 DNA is TGTGCCAGCAGCCGTGAGACAGGGATGCGGGAGACCCAGTACTTC. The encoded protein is CASSRETGMRETQYF.

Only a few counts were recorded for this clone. As DNA, the CDR3 is TGTGCCAGCAGCGTAGAGTTAGACAAGGGCATTCAGTACTTC. Translation: CASSVELDKGIQYF. The rearrangement joins TRBV9 to TRBJ2-4; unclear D gene. Germline-derived CDR1 and CDR2 are SGDLS and YYNGEE. V was cut by 0 bases and J by 9 bases, with 13 bases left in between. The CDR3 extends over 14 amino acids.

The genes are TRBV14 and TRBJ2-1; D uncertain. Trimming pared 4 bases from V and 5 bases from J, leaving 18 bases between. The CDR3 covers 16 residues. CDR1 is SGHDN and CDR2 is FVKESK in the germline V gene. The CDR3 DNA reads TGTGCCAGCAGCCGCAAGGTCCTAGTTGGGCACAATGAGCAGTTCTTC. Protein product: CASSRKVLVGHNEQFF.

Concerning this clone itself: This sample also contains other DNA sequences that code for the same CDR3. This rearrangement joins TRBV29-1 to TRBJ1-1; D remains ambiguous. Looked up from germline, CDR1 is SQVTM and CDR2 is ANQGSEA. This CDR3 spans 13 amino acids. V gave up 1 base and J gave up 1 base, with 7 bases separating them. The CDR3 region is CSVEVGGNTEAFF. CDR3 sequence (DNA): TGCAGCGTTGAAGTCGGCGGGAACACTGAAGCTTTCTTT. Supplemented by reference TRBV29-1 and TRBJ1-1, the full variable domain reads SAVISQKPSRDICQRGTSLTIQCQVDSQVTMMFWYRQQPGQSLTLIATANQGSEATYESGFVIDKFPISRPNLTFSTLTVSNMSPEDSSIYLCSVEVGGNTEAFFGQGTRLTVV.

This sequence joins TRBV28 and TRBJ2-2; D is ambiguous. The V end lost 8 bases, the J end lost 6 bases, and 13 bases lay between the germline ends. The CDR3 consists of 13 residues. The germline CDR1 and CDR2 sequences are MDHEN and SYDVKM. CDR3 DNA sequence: TGTGCCAGCCGACCGGGTTGGGCCGGGGAGCTGTTTTTT. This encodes CASRPGWAGELFF.

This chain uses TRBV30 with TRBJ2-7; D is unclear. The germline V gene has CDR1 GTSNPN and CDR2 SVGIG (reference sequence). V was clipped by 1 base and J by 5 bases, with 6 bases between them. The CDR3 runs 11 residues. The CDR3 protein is CAWSEEHEQYF. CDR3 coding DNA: TGTGCCTGGAGTGAAGAACACGAGCAGTACTTC.

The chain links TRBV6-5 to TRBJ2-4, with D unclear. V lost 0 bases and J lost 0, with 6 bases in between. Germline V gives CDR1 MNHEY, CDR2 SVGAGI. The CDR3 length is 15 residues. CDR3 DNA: TGTGCCAGCAGTTACTCGAGCCTAGCCAAAAACATTCAGTACTTC. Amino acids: CASSYSSLAKNIQYF.

The CDR3 DNA reads as TGTGCCAGCATTCGACTAGAATGGACCGGGGAGCTGTTTTTT. It specifies CASIRLEWTGELFF. V and J are TRBV7-2 and TRBJ2-2, with TRBD2 as a possible D gene (6 bases). Germline V CDR1 and CDR2: SGHTA, FQGNSA. With 7 bases removed from V and 5 bases from J, the gap between germline ends came to 14 bases. This CDR3 contains 14 residues.

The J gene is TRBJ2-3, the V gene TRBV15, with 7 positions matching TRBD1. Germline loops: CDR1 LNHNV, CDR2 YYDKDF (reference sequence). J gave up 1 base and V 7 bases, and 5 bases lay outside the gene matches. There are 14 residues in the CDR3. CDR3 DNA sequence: TGTGCCACCAAACCCCAGGGGGGCACAGATACGCAGTATTTT. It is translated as CATKPQGGTDTQYF.